The rows below give T cell receptor beta chains drawn from one sample of a study of cytomegalovirus exposure and HLA in healthy donors. Only in-frame clones appear in the TCRdb table, and some are missing; sequencing was by immunoSEQ multiplex PCR. This table holds around 300,000 clones, roughly 87% found once. What was sequenced was PBMCs. The source is a young man in good health and CMV-seronegative. The CDR3 runs from the conserved cysteine through the conserved F or W. Fields, in order: V gene, clone size, D gene, J gene, CDR3 DNA, CDR3 protein. A D gene is named only where the DNA matches it firmly. Part of the rows lack a size; the others show once, few, many or a class for expanded clones.

TRBV6-5,-,-,TRBJ1-2,TGTGCCAGCAGTCCATGGGGGGGGCAAGTGGTTGGCTACACCTTC,CASSPWGGQVVGYTF
TRBV2,-,-,TRBJ2-1,TGTGTCAGCAGGGGGGGAGGGAATGAGCAGTTCTTC,CVSRGGGNEQFF
TRBV5-1,-,-,TRBJ1-2,TGCGCCAGCAGCTTGACCACAGGTGTCTATGGCTACACCTTC,CASSLTTGVYGYTF
TRBV12-5,-,-,TRBJ2-7,TGTGCTAGTGGTTTGGGTCCCGGGGGGCACTACGAGCAGTACTTC,CASGLGPGGHYEQYF
TRBV6-1,once,TRBD1,TRBJ1-6,TGTGCCAGCCTACCAGGGGGTTCACCCCTCCACTTT,CASLPGGSPLHF
TRBV18,-,TRBD2,TRBJ2-7,TGTGCCAGCTCACCCGCTAGCGGATCCTACGAGCAGTACTTC,CASSPASGSYEQYF
TRBV12-2,once,-,TRBJ2-5,TGTGCAAGTCGCTTAACAAGACTAGCCCCATTACCTCAAGAGACCCAGTACTTC,CASRLTRLAPLPQETQYF
TRBV10-2,-,TRBD1,TRBJ1-3,TGCGCCAGCAGGGATACAGGGGCCGGAGTGGACACCATATATTTT,CASRDTGAGVDTIYF
TRBV5-4,-,-,TRBJ2-7,TGTGCCAGCAGCCGCAAAGACAGGTCAAGTTCGTCCTACGAGCAGTACTTC,CASSRKDRSSSSYEQYF
TRBV19,-,TRBD1,TRBJ2-3,TGTGCCAGTAGTTACGCAGGGGGTTCGGCAGATACGCAGTATTTT,CASSYAGGSADTQYF
TRBV4-3,-,-,TRBJ2-1,TGCGCCAGCAGCCAAGATCGACAGGCGTACTCCTACAATGAGCAGTTCTTC,CASSQDRQAYSYNEQFF
TRBV10-3,-,TRBD1,TRBJ1-1,TGTGCCATCAGTACTGACAGGGGATCACCTGAAGCTTTCTTT,CAISTDRGSPEAFF
TRBV19,-,-,TRBJ2-3,TGTGCCAGTAGTATAGATCGGATTATAGCTAGCACAGATACGCAGTATTTT,CASSIDRIIASTDTQYF
TRBV2,-,-,TRBJ2-5,TGTGCCAGCAGGAACTATATTACCCAAGAGACCCAGTACTTC,CASRNYITQETQYF
TRBV2,once,TRBD1,TRBJ2-7,TGTGCCAGCAGATTGGGACAGGCCCCCTACGAGCAGTACTTC,CASRLGQAPYEQYF
TRBV7-9,-,TRBD2,TRBJ2-1,TGTGCCAGCAGCCCTACTAGCGGGGGGAACAATGAGCAGTTCTTC,CASSPTSGGNNEQFF
TRBV15,-,TRBD1,TRBJ1-5,TGTGCCACCAGCCGAGAAGGACAGGGAAGATGGCAGCCCCAGCATTTT,CATSREGQGRWQPQHF
TRBV6-1,-,-,TRBJ2-7,TGTGCCATCCTAGGAGGCACAAACTACGAGCAGTACTTC,CAILGGTNYEQYF
TRBV25-1,-,-,TRBJ2-2,TGTGCCAGCAGGAACAGGGAAACCGGGGAGCTGTTTTTT,CASRNRETGELFF
TRBV7-2,-,TRBD1,TRBJ1-4,TGTGCCAGCAGCCCCTCGGGACAGCTTAATGAAAAACTGTTTTTT,CASSPSGQLNEKLFF
TRBV19,-,TRBD1,TRBJ2-5,TGTGCCAGTAGGGGGGACAGAAAAGAGACCCAGTACTTC,CASRGDRKETQYF
TRBV7-2,once,-,TRBJ2-5,TGTGCCAGCAGCCCCATTGTGAGCCCACAAGAGACCCAGTACTTC,CASSPIVSPQETQYF
TRBV27,-,TRBD1,TRBJ1-5,TGTGCCAGCAGTTTGGTACGGACAGGGGGGGACAATCAGCCCCAGCATTTT,CASSLVRTGGDNQPQHF
TRBV5-4,-,TRBD2,TRBJ2-1,TGTGCCAGCAGCTACGGGACTAGCGGGGGCTATGAGCAGTTCTTC,CASSYGTSGGYEQFF
TRBV7-9,-,-,TRBJ2-7,TGTGCCAGCAGCTTAGCGCCCACAGAGAACTACGAGCAGTACTTC,CASSLAPTENYEQYF
TRBV9,-,TRBD1,TRBJ1-4,TGTGCCAGCAGCGTAGATCTCGACAGGGGAGGGTCTAATGAAAAACTGTTTTTT,CASSVDLDRGGSNEKLFF
TRBV15,-,TRBD1,TRBJ2-7,TGTGCCACCAGCGGACAGGGTTACGAGCAGTACTTC,CATSGQGYEQYF
TRBV2,-,TRBD2,TRBJ2-5,TGTGCCAGCAGTGAAAATAGCGGGGGCCCCGAGGGAGCCCAGTACTTC,CASSENSGGPEGAQYF
TRBV6-1,-,TRBD2,TRBJ2-1,TGTGCCGGGGGACTAGCGGGGGGAACCTACAATGAGCAGTTCTTC,CAGGLAGGTYNEQFF
TRBV19,-,TRBD2,TRBJ2-1,TGTGCCAGTAGTATAGTGGGAGCGGGGGGGCGGAATGAGCAGTTCTTC,CASSIVGAGGRNEQFF
TRBV27,few,-,TRBJ2-7,TGTGCCAGCAGTCGCAACACAGGGCCGGGGGAGCAGTACTTC,CASSRNTGPGEQYF
TRBV19,-,-,TRBJ1-2,TGTGCCAGTAGTATACAGGGCGCTAACTATGGCTACACCTTC,CASSIQGANYGYTF
TRBV7-9,-,-,TRBJ2-7,TGTGCCAGCAGCGTATCCGGGACACCCTACGAGCAGTACTTC,CASSVSGTPYEQYF
TRBV6-1,-,TRBD2,TRBJ2-3,TGTGCCAGCAGTGCATTCGCGGGGGGGAACACAGATACGCAGTATTTT,CASSAFAGGNTDTQYF
TRBV7-8,-,TRBD1,TRBJ1-1,TGTGCCAGCAGATTCGACAGGGCCACTGAAGCTTTCTTT,CASRFDRATEAFF
TRBV2,-,-,TRBJ2-7,TGTGCCAGGGGTCGGAGGGAGACGGGGGAGCAGTACTTC,CARGRRETGEQYF
TRBV5-1,-,TRBD1,TRBJ2-5,TGCGCCAGCAGCTTGCCGAATAGGACAGGGGGCCAAGAGACCCAGTACTTC,CASSLPNRTGGQETQYF
TRBV11-2,-,-,TRBJ2-3,TGTGCCAGCAGCCCAGGTCAGGATAAGCAGTATTTT,CASSPGQDKQYF
TRBV5-4,-,-,TRBJ2-5,TGTGCCAGCAGCTTGGACAGAGAGACCCAGTACTTC,CASSLDRETQYF
TRBV5-1,-,-,TRBJ1-1,TGCGCCAGCAGCTTGGAAGGGAGGATCGCCACTGAAGCTTTCTTT,CASSLEGRIATEAFF